A selection of T cell receptor beta chains follows, all from one sample in a study of graft-versus-host responses after intestinal transplantation. No antigen has been identified for these receptors. TCRdb's table, derived via immunoSEQ multiplex PCR, lists solely in-frame clones and lacks some. Here the sample spans 80,000 to 95,000 clones, around 93% being singletons. The source was unstimulated CD8+ T cells sorted from spleen or lymph node cells, collected before intestinal transplant. The receptors were gathered from a human donor who received an intestinal transplant. Each CDR3 is given with its conserved first and last residue. D genes are given only for firm matches. The size field is filled for only some rows; it gives once, few, many or a size class.

TRBJ2-2 TRBV19 . . CASSIFMGPPGELFF TGTGCCAGTAGTATTTTTATGGGGCCCCCCGGGGAGCTGTTTTTT
TRBJ2-3 TRBV5-1 . . CASSLVYTDTQYF TGCGCCAGCAGCTTGGTTTACACAGATACGCAGTATTTT
TRBJ2-2 TRBV10-2 . . CASLNTGELFF TGCGCCAGCCTGAACACCGGGGAGCTGTTTTTT
TRBJ1-2 TRBV6-1 . . CASSDGLTLNYGYTF TGTGCCAGCAGTGACGGACTGACCCTTAACTATGGCTACACCTTC
TRBJ2-2 TRBV4-3 TRBD1 . CASSRNTPGQGASGIYTGELFF TGCGCCAGCAGCCGAAATACCCCGGGACAGGGGGCGAGTGGGATATACACCGGGGAGCTGTTTTTT
TRBJ2-1 TRBV2 TRBD2 . CASSDVGTNLNNEQFF TGTGCCAGCAGTGACGTAGGGACTAACCTAAACAATGAGCAGTTCTTC
TRBJ2-3 TRBV5-4 . . CASSFDSGTGDTDTQYF TGTGCCAGCAGCTTTGATTCCGGGACGGGGGACACAGATACGCAGTATTTT
TRBJ2-7 TRBV7-2 TRBD2 . CASSSTSGGNNEQYF TGTGCCAGCAGCTCAACTAGCGGGGGAAATAACGAGCAGTACTTC
TRBJ2-5 TRBV29-1 TRBD2 once CSVELGGAATQETQYF TGCAGCGTTGAACTCGGGGGGGCAGCTACTCAAGAGACCCAGTACTTC
TRBJ2-1 TRBV5-4 . . CASSFQGKNEQFF TGTGCCAGCAGCTTCCAGGGTAAAAATGAGCAGTTCTTC